The T cell receptor (beta chain) under discussion was sequenced for a study of shared clonotypes between healthy human individuals. Data came from immunoSEQ multiplex PCR; TCRdb stores just in-frame clones and leaves some out. The repertoire holds hundreds of thousands of clones, 60% to 75% seen once, with roughly 2% in the top ten. Comments on this clone: The target antigen is unknown.

This CDR3 has 12 amino acids. In germline, CDR1 is SGHVS, CDR2 FNYEAQ. V lost 2 bases to trimming and J lost 7 bases, with 6 bases between them. Study-level points and caveats: For naive CD4 cells, around 5% of clonotypes were shared across a few donors.

The sequenced sample consisted of memory CD4+ T cells sorted from blood. Stated subset: CD45RA-negative fraction. The chain recombines TRBV7-6 with TRBJ2-1, with D maybe TRBD2 (5 bases). This TCR was sampled from a young woman in good health. The CDR3 is CASSLTGNEQFF. The CDR3 region has the DNA TGTGCCAGCAGCTTAACGGGGAATGAGCAGTTCTTC.